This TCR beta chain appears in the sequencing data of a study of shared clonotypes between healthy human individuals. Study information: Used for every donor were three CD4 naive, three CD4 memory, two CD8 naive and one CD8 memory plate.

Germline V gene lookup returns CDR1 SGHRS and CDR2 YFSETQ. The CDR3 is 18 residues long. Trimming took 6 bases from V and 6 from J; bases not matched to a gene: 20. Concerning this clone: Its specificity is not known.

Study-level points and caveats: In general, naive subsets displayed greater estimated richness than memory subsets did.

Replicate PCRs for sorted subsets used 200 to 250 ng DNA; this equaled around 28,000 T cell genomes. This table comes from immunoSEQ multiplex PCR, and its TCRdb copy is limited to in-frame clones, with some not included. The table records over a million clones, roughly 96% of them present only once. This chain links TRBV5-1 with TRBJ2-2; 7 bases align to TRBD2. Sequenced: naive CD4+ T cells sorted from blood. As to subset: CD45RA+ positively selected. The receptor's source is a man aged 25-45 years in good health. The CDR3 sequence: CASTLGLVSPPSAGELFF. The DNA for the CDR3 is TGCGCCAGCACCCTCGGACTAGTTTCGCCCCCCTCCGCCGGGGAGCTGTTTTTT.